Ten or more counts support the clone carrying this T cell receptor (beta chain). Its antigen is unknown. V lost 8 bases and J lost 7, with 17 bases in between. The CDR3 is 13 residues long. Germline assignment: CDR1 MNHNS and CDR2 SASEGT. These patients, aged 18 to 65, had recently diagnosed hyperthyroidism lasting under 2 months. Sample collection date corresponds to first hyperthyroidism diagnosis, prior to any ophthalmopathy symptoms. Each 10 ml fresh peripheral blood draw supplied the PBMCs. TCR beta CDR3 sequences were amplified from RNA transcripts. First-round RT-PCR with HTBI primers amplified the TCR CDR3 region. Each CDR3 protein is one row after TCRdb ran MiXCR on the multiplex PCR reads. Of approximately 370,000 distinct CDR3 sequences in the sample, approximately 18% were seen once. This sample was taken from a study of T cells in Graves' hyperthyroidism and ophthalmopathy. Overall study results and limits: Most expanded thyroid clonotypes above 0.001 recurred in blood.

This TCR derives from a woman in her twenties or thirties with Graves' hyperthyroidism that later progressed to Graves' ophthalmopathy. The sample was blood. The V and J genes are TRBV6-1 and TRBJ1-1; weak D call: TRBD1 (5 bases). The CDR3 is CASHRTPMDEAFF. CDR3 bases: TGTGCCAGCCATCGGACACCTATGGATGAAGCTTTCTTT.